These 32 T cell receptor beta chains came from one sample sequenced in a study of T-cell memory formation after mild COVID-19. TCRdb reprocessed the 5' RACE reads with MiXCR, giving one entry per CDR3 protein. The repertoire holds about 81,000 distinct CDR3 sequences, with more than 20% as singletons. Source material: PBMCs or a T cell subset sorted from them (not recorded which). All receptors come from a man aged 18 to 29 who had mild COVID-19 (a few samples of this study predate the infection). Cell type and time point are not known.

This clonotype was observed a few times. This chain uses TRBV11-1 with TRBJ2-7, with D possibly matching TRBD1 (6 bases). Per germline, CDR1 SGHAT and CDR2 FQDESV (reference sequence). V lost 5 bases and J 5 bases, leaving 10 bases between the germline ends. The CDR3 is 12 amino acids. CDR3 nucleotides: TGTGCCAGCAGCCCGCAGGGGAACGAGCAGTACGTC. Residues: CASSPQGNEQYV.

The chain is built from TRBV7-8 and TRBJ2-7, with 7 positions matching TRBD1. Germline CDR1 reads SGHVS; CDR2 reads FQNEAQ. CDR3 length: 14 residues. The J segment lost 2 bases and the V segment lost 5 bases, leaving 6 bases of the junction unmatched. CDR3 in amino acids: CASSARDRPYEQYV. In DNA, the CDR3 is TGTGCCAGCAGCGCCCGGGACAGACCCTACGAGCAGTACGTC.

The chain combines TRBV27 with TRBJ1-2; unclear D gene. Trimming took off 7 bases at V and 4 bases at J, with 16 bases between the two ends. Germline CDR1 and CDR2: MNHEY and SMNVEV (reference sequence). The CDR3 loop spans 14 amino acids. The CDR3 is CASTSSPALYGYTF. DNA for the CDR3: TGTGCCAGCACTAGCAGTCCAGCCCTCTATGGCTACACCTTC.

The gene calls are TRBV20-1 and TRBJ2-3; 13 positions match TRBD2. Germline assignment: CDR1 DFQATT and CDR2 SNEGSKA (reference sequence). The CDR3 runs 15 residues. With 3 bases clipped from V and 4 bases from J, the junction kept 4 bases outside the gene matches. The CDR3 loop reads CSARAGLAGADTQYF. In DNA form, the CDR3 reads TGCAGTGCTAGGGCCGGACTAGCGGGAGCAGATACGCAGTATTTT.

CDR3 protein: CASSSPVETQYF. CDR3 DNA: TGTGCCAGCAGCTCCCCAGTGGAGACCCAGTACTTC. V gene TRBV12-3 or TRBV12-4 combines with J gene TRBJ2-5; unclear D gene. The CDR3 runs 12 residues. The ends were cut back, 6 bases at V and 5 bases at J, with 10 bases in the middle.

The V and J genes are TRBV6-5 and TRBJ2-7; 9 nucleotides align to TRBD1. Germline V gene sequence: CDR1 MNHEY, CDR2 SVGAGI. CDR3 length equals 16 residues. V shed 0 bases and J 9 bases; nucleotides not matched to a gene: 12. The CDR3, as DNA: TGTGCCAGCAGTTACTCAAGGACAGGGGACACTCCGGGGCAGTACTTC. Residues: CASSYSRTGDTPGQYF.

V gene TRBV4-1 combines with J gene TRBJ2-1; D is undetermined. Trimming took off 1 base at V and 0 bases at J, with 10 bases between the two ends. Germline CDR1 and CDR2: MGHRA and YSYEKL. This CDR3 is built from 16 residues. The chain's CDR3 is CASSQGRSSSYNEQFF. In nucleotides, the CDR3 is TGCGCCAGCAGCCAAGGTCGGAGTAGCTCCTACAATGAGCAGTTCTTC.

This clonotype has more than one count but fewer than ten. This chain connects TRBV27 to TRBJ2-2; 7 nucleotides line up with TRBD2. This CDR3 is built from 17 residues. Germline V gives CDR1 MNHEY, CDR2 SMNVEV (reference sequence). Losses at the gene ends were 6 bases for V and 4 bases for J; bases not matched to a gene: 14. CDR3 region: CASSRAGLRWGTGELFF. CDR3 sequence (DNA): TGTGCCAGCAGCCGAGCGGGGTTGCGGTGGGGCACCGGGGAGCTGTTTTTT.

This clonotype was observed a handful of times. The J gene is TRBJ2-7, the V gene TRBV7-9; D gene unclear. Trimming pared 5 bases from V and 6 bases from J, leaving 14 bases between. Germline CDR1 is SEHNR and CDR2 is FQNEAQ (reference sequence). The CDR3 loop spans 13 amino acids. The CDR3 loop reads CASSPPRRPEQYF. The CDR3 bases are TGTGCCAGCAGCCCCCCCCGCAGGCCCGAGCAGTACTTC.

The chain carries TRBV6-5 and TRBJ2-5; TRBD2 is a possible D gene (5 bases). The CDR3 is made up of 14 amino acids. Per germline, CDR1 MNHEY and CDR2 SVGAGI. The V gene lost 1 base and the J gene lost 5 bases, with 11 bases spanning the gap. CDR3 sequence reads: CASSYFGQRETQYF. The CDR3 nucleotides read TGTGCCAGCAGTTACTTTGGGCAGCGGGAGACCCAGTACTTC.

J is TRBJ2-7 and V is TRBV10-3; D is perhaps TRBD1 or TRBD2 (5 bases each). Deletions cut 6 bases from V and 3 bases from J, with 15 bases between. Germline values: CDR1 ENHRY, CDR2 SYGVKD. There are 14 residues in the CDR3. The CDR3 protein is CAISSGPGLYEQYF. For the CDR3, the DNA is TGTGCCATCAGCTCGGGACCGGGCCTCTACGAGCAGTACTTC.

This clonotype appeared a few times. J is TRBJ2-1 and V is TRBV7-3; D is unclear. The CDR3 sequence is 13 residues long. Germline CDR1 SGHTA, CDR2 FQGTGA. V shed 5 bases and J shed 4 bases, with 9 bases lying between them. The CDR3 spells CASSPGPYNEQFF. For the CDR3, the DNA is TGTGCCAGCAGCCCCGGGCCTTACAATGAGCAGTTCTTC.

This sequence joins TRBV19 and TRBJ1-1; D is unresolved. This CDR3 contains 12 residues. CDR1 LNHDA and CDR2 SQIVND come from the germline V gene (reference sequence). Trimming pared 6 bases from V and 4 bases from J, leaving 9 bases between. This CDR3 reads CASRTGITEAFF. The CDR3, as DNA: TGTGCCAGTAGAACGGGAATCACTGAAGCTTTCTTT. The entire variable domain, with the rest obtained from reference TRBV19 and TRBJ1-1, is as follows: DGGITQSPKYLFRKEGQNVTLSCEQNLNHDAMYWYRQDPGQGLRLIYYSQIVNDFQKGDIAEGYSVSREKKESFPLTVTSAQKNPTAFYLCASRTGITEAFFGQGTRLTVV.

The V call is TRBV4-1, the J call TRBJ1-1; no reliable D call. V lost 4 bases and J lost 1, with 13 bases in between. CDR3 size: 15 residues. Per germline, CDR1 MGHRA and CDR2 YSYEKL. The CDR3 DNA follows: TGCGCCAGCAGCCCCCAGGACCGTCCGAACACTGAAGCTTTCTTT. Translation gives CASSPQDRPNTEAFF.

The chain recombines TRBV7-2 with TRBJ2-1, with 14 bases lining up with TRBD2. Germline CDR1 and CDR2: SGHTA and FQGNSA. V dropped 3 bases and J dropped 4; count of bases not matched to a gene: 2. The CDR3 covers 16 residues. The CDR3 region is CASSFGLAGGYNEQFF. The CDR3 region has the DNA TGTGCCAGCAGCTTCGGACTAGCGGGGGGTTACAATGAGCAGTTCTTC.

The table lists this clonotype with many counts. This chain connects TRBV7-9 to TRBJ1-1, with a tentative D call TRBD1 (5 bases). The V gene's germline CDR1 is SEHNR and CDR2 FQNEAQ (reference sequence). V shed 1 base and J shed 0 bases, with 9 bases lying between them. This CDR3 contains 15 residues. The CDR3 region has the DNA TGTGCCAGCAGCTTAGTTGCGGGGCTGAACACTGAAGCTTTCTTT. Its protein is CASSLVAGLNTEAFF.

The chain is built from TRBV2 and TRBJ2-3; D is unresolved. In germline, CDR1 is SNHLY, CDR2 FYNNEI. V lost 7 bases and J 4 bases, leaving 24 bases between the germline ends. This CDR3 region has 17 residues. This chain's CDR3 is CASTYAPDRSDPDTQYF. The CDR3 region has the DNA TGTGCCAGCACCTACGCCCCGGACCGCTCGGATCCAGATACGCAGTATTTT.

Comment on this clonotype: Relative to the germline gene, one junction end is altered; a read error may explain this. CDR3 loop: CASGPGGADTGELIF. The CDR3 DNA reads as TGTGCCAGCGGGCCTGGGGGCGCGGACACCGGGGAGCTGATTTTT. The J gene is TRBJ2-2, the V gene TRBV7-3; tentative D call: TRBD1 (6 bases). CDR1 SGHTA and CDR2 FQGTGA come from the germline V gene. The CDR3 spans 15 residues.

This clonotype was observed at least ten times. The chain is built from TRBV6-2 or TRBV6-3 and TRBJ2-7; D call uncertain. The V end was cut by 5 bases, the J end by 0 bases, with 14 bases between. This CDR3 comprises 15 residues. Per germline, CDR1 MNHEY and CDR2 SVGEGT. CDR3 nucleotide sequence: TGTGCCAGCAGTCTGAAGTGGGGTAGCTCCTACGAGCAGTACGTC. Encoded protein: CASSLKWGSSYEQYV.

This chain joins TRBV12-3 or TRBV12-4 and TRBJ1-4; tentatively, D is TRBD1 (6 bases). V gave up 5 bases and J gave up 8 bases, with 18 bases separating them. This CDR3 comprises 15 residues. The DNA for the CDR3 is TGTGCCAGCAGTCCCCTCCTGGGGGCAGGGGAAAAACTGTTTTTT. Translation: CASSPLLGAGEKLFF.

This rearrangement joins TRBV3-1 to TRBJ1-5; tentatively, D is TRBD1 (5 bases). The V gene's germline CDR1 is LGHDT and CDR2 YNNKEL (reference sequence). The germline V and J ends were trimmed by 0 bases and 2 bases, with 8 bases remaining between them. The CDR3 contains 15 residues. The CDR3 sequence: CASSQDGHRNQPQHF. The CDR3 nucleotides read TGTGCCAGCAGCCAAGACGGACACCGCAATCAGCCCCAGCATTTT. Full variable domain (remainder filled in from reference TRBV3-1 and TRBJ1-5): DTAVSQTPKYLVTQMGNDKSIKCEQNLGHDTMYWYKQDSKKFLKIMFSYNNKELIINETVPNRFSPKSPDKAHLNLHINSLELGDSAVYFCASSQDGHRNQPQHFGDGTRLSIL.

The gene calls are TRBV29-1 and TRBJ2-5, with D uncertain. V was trimmed by 3 bases and J by 0 bases, leaving 17 bases between them. CDR1 and CDR2 (germline): SQVTM, ANQGSEA. This CDR3 has 16 amino acids. Here the CDR3 DNA reads TGCAGCGTTGAGGTCGGGCAGGCGACGTACCAAGAGACCCAGTACTTC. Encoded protein: CSVEVGQATYQETQYF.

This clonotype was counted only a few times. V is TRBV5-6 and J is TRBJ1-6; no firm D call. This CDR3 has 15 amino acids. V lost 0 bases and J lost 3, with 7 bases in between. Looked up from germline, CDR1 is SGHDT and CDR2 is YYEEEE. For the CDR3, the DNA is TGTGCCAGCAGCTTGGACGGGTTCTATAATTCACCCCTCCACTTT. Translating gives CASSLDGFYNSPLHF.

This clonotype was seen many times. At one of its ends the junction is not consistent with the germline gene, which may arise from a read error. The chain joins TRBV12-3 or TRBV12-4 to TRBJ2-1; D might be TRBD2 (7 bases). This CDR3 has 12 residues. CDR3 in amino acids: CASSLGGGRDYF. The CDR3, as DNA: TGTGCCAGCAGTTTAGGCGGGGGCCGCGACTACTTC.

This clonotype appeared a few times. The rearrangement links TRBV6-6 to TRBJ1-2; D is unclear. V was clipped by 0 bases and J by 2 bases, with 7 bases between them. The germline V gene encodes CDR1 MNHNY and CDR2 SVGAGI (reference sequence). This CDR3 is built from 14 residues. The CDR3 sequence: CASSYSPTNYGYTF. CDR3 bases: TGTGCCAGCAGTTACTCGCCCACCAACTATGGCTACACCTTC.

This chain joins TRBV4-3 and TRBJ2-5, with 10 positions matching TRBD2. The CDR3 contains 18 residues. The V gene's germline CDR1 is LGHNA and CDR2 YSLEER. V lost 1 base and J lost 1; bases outside the gene matches: 9. The CDR3 DNA reads as TGCGCCAGCAGCCAAGGCTGGTCTAGCGGGGGATTCCAAGAGACCCAGTACTTC. This encodes CASSQGWSSGGFQETQYF.

This clonotype came up a few times. The CDR3 coding sequence is TGTGCCAGTATCCAAGGGGCCACTGAAGCTTTCTTT. As protein: CASIQGATEAFF. V usage is TRBV19 and J usage is TRBJ1-1, with TRBD1 as a possible D gene (5 bases). Trimming shortened V by 7 bases and J by 4 bases, and 10 bases separated the two germline ends. Per germline, CDR1 LNHDA and CDR2 SQIVND (reference sequence). The CDR3 is made up of 12 amino acids.

The CDR3 spells CASSPDRIRGSYEQYF. In DNA form, the CDR3 reads TGTGCCAGCAGCCCTGACAGGATCCGAGGCTCCTACGAGCAGTACTTC. The gene calls are TRBV7-9 and TRBJ2-7; perhaps TRBD1 as D (6 bases). V was cut by 5 bases and J by 0 bases, with 17 bases left in between. Per germline, CDR1 SEHNR and CDR2 FQNEAQ (reference sequence). The CDR3 spans 16 residues.

This CDR3 reads CASSLASNEQYF. The CDR3 nucleotides are TGTGCCAGCAGCTTAGCAAGTAACGAGCAGTACTTC. The gene calls are TRBV7-9 and TRBJ2-7; no reliable D call. Trimming took 0 bases from V and 5 from J, leaving 5 bases between them. CDR3 size: 12 residues. The V gene's germline CDR1 is SEHNR and CDR2 FQNEAQ (reference sequence). The variable domain in full, with the rest retrieved from reference TRBV7-9 and TRBJ2-7, is DTGVSQNPRHKITKRGQNVTFRCDPISEHNRLYWYRQTLGQGPEFLTYFQNEAQLEKSRLLSDRFSAERPKGSFSTLEIQRTEQGDSAMYLCASSLASNEQYFGPGTRLTVT.

This clonotype occurred a few times. This rearrangement joins TRBV7-9 to TRBJ1-2; 7 positions match TRBD1. With 6 bases clipped from V and 3 bases from J, the junction kept 7 bases outside the gene matches. Germline V CDR1 and CDR2: SEHNR, FQNEAQ (reference sequence). The CDR3 totals 14 residues. The CDR3 region is CASRPTGQHYGYTF. CDR3 coding DNA: TGTGCCAGCAGGCCGACGGGACAGCACTATGGCTACACCTTC.

This sequence joins TRBV3-1 and TRBJ1-2, with D maybe TRBD1 (6 bases). Trimming removed 4 bases at V and 8 bases at J, with 20 bases between. The CDR3 runs 15 residues. The V gene's germline CDR1 is LGHDT and CDR2 YNNKEL (reference sequence). CDR3 sequence (DNA): TGTGCCAGCAGCCCCACCACAGGGTTGGCCCGCGGCTACACCTTC. This translates into CASSPTTGLARGYTF.

In its sample, this clonotype was seen a few times. This sequence joins TRBV11-3 and TRBJ2-3; the match to TRBD2 covers 10 bases. The V segment lost 5 bases and the J segment 4 bases; nucleotides outside the gene matches: 9. Germline V gene data show CDR1 as SGHNT and CDR2 as YENEEA. The length of the CDR3 is 16 residues. Written as DNA, the CDR3 is TGTGCCAGCAGCCCCCGGGCTAGCGGGGGCCCAGATACGCAGTATTTT. Amino acid sequence: CASSPRASGGPDTQYF. The variable domain in full, completed from reference TRBV11-3 and TRBJ2-3, reads EAGVVQSPRYKIIEKKQPVAFWCNPISGHNTLYWYLQNLGQGPELLIRYENEEAVDDSQLPKDRFSAERLKGVDSTLKIQPAELGDSAVYLCASSPRASGGPDTQYFGPGTRLTVL.